This T cell receptor (beta chain) was identified in a study of neurological immune-mediated disorders. This clonotype was recorded at least ten times. TCRdb re-derived calls from the 5' RACE reads in MiXCR, one entry per CDR3 protein. The repertoire holds about 78,000 distinct CDR3 sequences, with less than 5.5% as singletons. Sequenced material: PBMCs. This receptor was identified in a woman in her twenties or thirties with multiple sclerosis.

This CDR3 reads CASIAVGGGAGELFF. CDR3 nucleotide sequence: TGCGCCAGCATCGCTGTCGGGGGAGGTGCCGGGGAGCTGTTTTTT. This chain uses TRBV5-1 with TRBJ2-2; weak D call: TRBD2 (6 bases). CDR1 and CDR2 from the germline V gene are SGHRS and YFSETQ. This CDR3 region has 15 residues. Trimming removed 6 bases at V and 6 bases at J, with 18 bases between.